This passage covers 5 T cell receptor beta chains from one sample sequenced in a study of human T cells and chemical hapten exposure. Time point noted: patch test 2, 6 weeks after DPC sensitization. Indicated treatment: therapeutic diphenylcyclopropenone sensitization with weekly scalp DPC. TCRdb ran MiXCR on the RACE reads and lists one entry per CDR3 protein. This table has 70,000 to 95,000 distinct CDR3 sequences, about 6.6% appearing once. The sample in question was whole blood, obtained in connection with sensitization to the hapten diphenylcyclopropenone (DPC). These receptors were collected from a young woman with alopecia areata. Some clones in this sample may be carry-over from other donors' samples.

This clonotype was counted many times. The genes are TRBV5-1 and TRBJ1-1; a weak D match, TRBD1 (5 bases). CDR3 length equals 13 residues. Germline V lookup: CDR1 SGHRS, CDR2 YFSETQ. Trimming cost V 5 bases and J 0 bases, with 8 bases left between them. CDR3 residues: CASSRGMNTEAFF. The CDR3 bases are TGCGCCAGCAGTAGGGGTATGAACACTGAAGCTTTCTTT.

The V call is TRBV2, the J call TRBJ1-2, with TRBD1 identical over 8 bases. The CDR3 runs to 14 residues. The V gene end was trimmed by 6 bases and the J gene end by 4 bases; junction bases not matched to a gene: 7. Germline CDR1 is SNHLY and CDR2 is FYNNEI. The CDR3 protein is CASSGTGGIYGYTF. The CDR3 bases are TGTGCCAGCAGCGGCACAGGGGGGATCTATGGCTACACCTTC.

This clonotype showed up many times. The chain employs TRBV12-3 or TRBV12-4 and TRBJ2-1; D call uncertain. V lost 5 bases, J lost 0 bases, and 5 bases lay in between. This CDR3 is 13 amino acids long. The CDR3 loop is CASSPRSYNEQFF. The DNA for the CDR3 is TGTGCCAGCAGTCCCCGCTCCTACAATGAGCAGTTCTTC.

The sample holds many counts of this clonotype. This rearrangement joins TRBV2 to TRBJ2-7, with 7 bases aligning to TRBD2. J lost 3 bases, V lost 7 bases, and 9 bases had no gene match. The CDR3 covers 14 residues. Germline V lookup: CDR1 SNHLY, CDR2 FYNNEI. The CDR3 nucleotides are TGTGCCAGCAATTTGGGCGGGGGAGACTACGAGCAGTACTTC. The encoded protein is CASNLGGGDYEQYF.

J is TRBJ1-5 and V is TRBV2; a possible D gene is TRBD1 (5 bases). The CDR3 consists of 16 residues. Trimming stripped 3 bases from V and 6 bases from J, with 18 bases between. Germline V gene data show CDR1 as SNHLY and CDR2 as FYNNEI. The CDR3 spells CASSDGQGGIGQPQHF. The CDR3 nucleotides read TGTGCCAGCAGTGATGGGCAGGGAGGGATCGGTCAGCCCCAGCATTTT.